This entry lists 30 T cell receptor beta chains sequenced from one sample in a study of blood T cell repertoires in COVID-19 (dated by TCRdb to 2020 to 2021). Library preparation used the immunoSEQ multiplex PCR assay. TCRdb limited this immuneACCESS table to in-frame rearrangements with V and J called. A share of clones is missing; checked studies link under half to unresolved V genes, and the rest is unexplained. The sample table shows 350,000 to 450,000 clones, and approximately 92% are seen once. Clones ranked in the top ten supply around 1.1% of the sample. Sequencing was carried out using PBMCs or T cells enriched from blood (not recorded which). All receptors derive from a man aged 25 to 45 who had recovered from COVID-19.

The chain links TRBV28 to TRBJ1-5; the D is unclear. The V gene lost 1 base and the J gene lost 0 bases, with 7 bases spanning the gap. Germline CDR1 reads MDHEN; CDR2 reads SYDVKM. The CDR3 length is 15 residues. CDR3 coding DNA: TGTGCCAGCAGTTTATCCAGTTATAGCAATCAGCCCCAGCATTTT. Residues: CASSLSSYSNQPQHF. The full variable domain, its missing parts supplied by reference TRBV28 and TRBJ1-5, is DVKVTQSSRYLVKRTGEKVFLECVQDMDHENMFWYRQDPGLGLRLIYFSYDVKMKEKGDIPEGYSVSREKKERFSLILESASTNQTSMYLCASSLSSYSNQPQHFGDGTRLSIL.

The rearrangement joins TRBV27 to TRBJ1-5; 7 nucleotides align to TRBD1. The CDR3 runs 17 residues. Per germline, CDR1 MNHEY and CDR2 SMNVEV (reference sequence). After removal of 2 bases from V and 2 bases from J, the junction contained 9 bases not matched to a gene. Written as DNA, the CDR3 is TGTGCCAGCAGTTTAACAGGGGCCTTGGGGGGCAATCAGCCCCAGCATTTT. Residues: CASSLTGALGGNQPQHF.

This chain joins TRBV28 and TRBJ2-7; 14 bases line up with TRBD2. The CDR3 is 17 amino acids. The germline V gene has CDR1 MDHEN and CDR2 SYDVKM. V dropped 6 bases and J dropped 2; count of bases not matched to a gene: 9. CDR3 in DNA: TGTGCCAGCAGACCGGGACTAGCGGGAGAGACTCCCTACGAGCAGTACTTC. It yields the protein CASRPGLAGETPYEQYF.

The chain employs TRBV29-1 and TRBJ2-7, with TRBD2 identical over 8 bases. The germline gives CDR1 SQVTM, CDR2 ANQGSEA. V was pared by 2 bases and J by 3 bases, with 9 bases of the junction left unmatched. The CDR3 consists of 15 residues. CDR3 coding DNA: TGCAGCGTTGAATTGGCCGGGAGGGCCAACTACGAGCAGTACTTC. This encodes CSVELAGRANYEQYF.

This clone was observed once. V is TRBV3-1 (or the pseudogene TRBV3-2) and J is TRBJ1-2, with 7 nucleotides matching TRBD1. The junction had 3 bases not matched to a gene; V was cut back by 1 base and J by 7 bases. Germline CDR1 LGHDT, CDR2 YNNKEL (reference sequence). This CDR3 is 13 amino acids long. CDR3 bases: TGTGCCAGCAGCCAAGCGACAGGGTTTGGCTACACCTTC. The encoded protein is CASSQATGFGYTF.

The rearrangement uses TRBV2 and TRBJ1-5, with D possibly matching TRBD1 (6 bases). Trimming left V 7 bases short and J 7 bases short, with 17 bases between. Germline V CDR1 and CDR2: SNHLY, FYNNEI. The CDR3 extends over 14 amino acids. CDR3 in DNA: TGTGCCAGCACCGGAGGGGGAGGGAACCAGCCCCAGCATTTT. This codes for CASTGGGGNQPQHF.

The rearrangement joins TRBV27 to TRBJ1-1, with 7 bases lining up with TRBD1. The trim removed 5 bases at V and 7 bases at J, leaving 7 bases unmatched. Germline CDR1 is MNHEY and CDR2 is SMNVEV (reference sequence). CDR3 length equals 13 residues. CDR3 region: CASSEQNRGEAFF. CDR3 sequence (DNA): TGTGCCAGCAGTGAACAGAACAGGGGTGAAGCTTTCTTT.

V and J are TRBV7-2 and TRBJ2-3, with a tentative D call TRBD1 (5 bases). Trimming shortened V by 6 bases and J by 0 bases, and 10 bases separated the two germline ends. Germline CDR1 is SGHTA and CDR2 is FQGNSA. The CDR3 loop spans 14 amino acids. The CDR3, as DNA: TGTGCCAGCAGTCAAGGGGAAAGCACAGATACGCAGTATTTT. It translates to CASSQGESTDTQYF.

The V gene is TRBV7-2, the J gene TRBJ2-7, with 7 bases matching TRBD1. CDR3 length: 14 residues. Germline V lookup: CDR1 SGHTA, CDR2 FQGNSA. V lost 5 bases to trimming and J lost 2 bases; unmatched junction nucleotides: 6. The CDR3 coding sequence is TGTGCCAGCAGCCCGGGACAGTCAGCCTACGAGCAGTACTTC. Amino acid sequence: CASSPGQSAYEQYF.

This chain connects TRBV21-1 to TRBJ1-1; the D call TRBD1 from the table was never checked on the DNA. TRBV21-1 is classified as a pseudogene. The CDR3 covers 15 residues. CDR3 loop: CASSPFLAGGTEAFF. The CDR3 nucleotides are TGTGCCAGCTCCCCGTTTTTGGCAGGGGGTACTGAAGCTTTCTTT.

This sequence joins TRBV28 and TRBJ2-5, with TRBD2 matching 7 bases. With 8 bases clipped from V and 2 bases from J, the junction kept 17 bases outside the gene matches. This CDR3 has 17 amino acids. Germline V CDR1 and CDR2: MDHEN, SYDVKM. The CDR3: CASHRIRRKGGQETQYF. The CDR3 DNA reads TGTGCCAGCCACAGGATCCGTCGTAAGGGAGGGCAAGAGACCCAGTACTTC.

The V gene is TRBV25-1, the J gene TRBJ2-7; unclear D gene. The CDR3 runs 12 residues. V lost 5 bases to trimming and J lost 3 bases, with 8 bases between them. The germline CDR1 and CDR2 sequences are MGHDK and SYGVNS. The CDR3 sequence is CASSRQGYEQYF. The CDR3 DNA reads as TGTGCCAGCAGTCGACAAGGCTACGAGCAGTACTTC.

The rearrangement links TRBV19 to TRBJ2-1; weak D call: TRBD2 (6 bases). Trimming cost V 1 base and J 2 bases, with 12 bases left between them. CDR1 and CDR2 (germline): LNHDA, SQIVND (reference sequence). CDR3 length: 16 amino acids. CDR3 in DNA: TGTGCCAGTAGTATAGGGGCGGGACCTCCCTACAATGAGCAGTTCTTC. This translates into CASSIGAGPPYNEQFF.

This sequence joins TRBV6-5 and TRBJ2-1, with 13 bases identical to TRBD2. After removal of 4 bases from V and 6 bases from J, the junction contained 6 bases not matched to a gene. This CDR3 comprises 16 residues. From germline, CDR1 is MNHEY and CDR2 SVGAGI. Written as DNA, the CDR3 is TGTGCCAGCAGTTTAACCGGACTAGCGGGAGTCAATGAGCAGTTCTTC. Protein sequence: CASSLTGLAGVNEQFF.

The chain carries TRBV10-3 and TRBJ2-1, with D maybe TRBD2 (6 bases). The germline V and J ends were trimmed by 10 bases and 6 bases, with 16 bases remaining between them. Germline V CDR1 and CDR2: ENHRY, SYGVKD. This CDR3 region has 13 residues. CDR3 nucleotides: TGTGCCACCACCCCCGGGACTCCCAATGAGCAGTTCTTC. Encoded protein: CATTPGTPNEQFF.

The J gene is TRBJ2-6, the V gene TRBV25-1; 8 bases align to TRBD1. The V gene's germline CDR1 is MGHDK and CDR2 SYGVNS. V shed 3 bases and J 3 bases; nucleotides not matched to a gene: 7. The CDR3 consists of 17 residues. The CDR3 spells CASSEGTGVFGANVLTF. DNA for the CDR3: TGTGCCAGCAGTGAGGGGACAGGTGTTTTTGGGGCCAACGTCCTGACTTTC. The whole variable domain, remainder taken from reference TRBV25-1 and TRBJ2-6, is EADIYQTPRYLVIGTGKKITLECSQTMGHDKMYWYQQDPGMELHLIHYSYGVNSTEKGDLSSESTVSRIRTEHFPLTLESARPSHTSQYLCASSEGTGVFGANVLTFGAGSRLTVL.

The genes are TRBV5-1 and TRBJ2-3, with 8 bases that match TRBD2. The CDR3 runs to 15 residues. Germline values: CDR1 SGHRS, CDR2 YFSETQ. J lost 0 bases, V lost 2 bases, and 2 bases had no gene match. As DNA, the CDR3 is TGCGCCAGCAGCTTCTTAGCGGGGAGCACAGATACGCAGTATTTT. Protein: CASSFLAGSTDTQYF.

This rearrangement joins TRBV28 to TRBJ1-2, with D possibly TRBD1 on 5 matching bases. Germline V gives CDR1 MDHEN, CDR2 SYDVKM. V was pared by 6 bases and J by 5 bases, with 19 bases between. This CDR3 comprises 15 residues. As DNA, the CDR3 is TGTGCCAGCAGCATGAGCCTGGGGGGTGATTATGGCTACACCTTC. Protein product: CASSMSLGGDYGYTF.

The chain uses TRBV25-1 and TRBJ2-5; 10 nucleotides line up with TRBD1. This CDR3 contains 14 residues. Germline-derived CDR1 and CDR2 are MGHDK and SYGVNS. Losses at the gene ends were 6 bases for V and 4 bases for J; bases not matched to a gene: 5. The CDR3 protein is CASSPGTGVETQYF. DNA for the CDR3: TGTGCCAGCAGCCCCGGGACAGGGGTAGAGACCCAGTACTTC.

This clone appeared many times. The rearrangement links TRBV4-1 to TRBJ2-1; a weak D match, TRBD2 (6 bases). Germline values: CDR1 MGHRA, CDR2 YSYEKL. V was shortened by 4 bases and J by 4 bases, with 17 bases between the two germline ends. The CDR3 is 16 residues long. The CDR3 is CASSPELAGGYNEQFF. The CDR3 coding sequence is TGCGCCAGCAGCCCAGAACTAGCAGGAGGTTACAATGAGCAGTTCTTC.

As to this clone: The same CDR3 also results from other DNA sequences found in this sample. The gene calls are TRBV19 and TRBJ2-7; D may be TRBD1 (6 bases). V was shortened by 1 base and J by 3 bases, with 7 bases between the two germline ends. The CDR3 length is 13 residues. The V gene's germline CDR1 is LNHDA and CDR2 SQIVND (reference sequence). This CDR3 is CASSIAGVYEQYF. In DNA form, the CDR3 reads TGTGCCAGTAGTATAGCAGGGGTCTACGAGCAGTACTTC.

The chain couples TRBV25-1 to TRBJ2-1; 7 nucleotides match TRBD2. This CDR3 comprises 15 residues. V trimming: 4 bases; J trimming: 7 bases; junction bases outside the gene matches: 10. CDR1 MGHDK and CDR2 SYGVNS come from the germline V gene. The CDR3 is CASSALGGSVNEQFF. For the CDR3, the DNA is TGTGCCAGCAGTGCACTAGGCGGGAGTGTGAATGAGCAGTTCTTC.

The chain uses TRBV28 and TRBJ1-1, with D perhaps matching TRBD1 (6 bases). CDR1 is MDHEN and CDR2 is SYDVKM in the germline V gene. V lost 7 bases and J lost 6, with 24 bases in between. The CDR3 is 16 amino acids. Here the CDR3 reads CASNSHSGGWGAEAFF. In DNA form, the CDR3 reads TGTGCCAGCAACTCTCATTCGGGGGGCTGGGGGGCTGAAGCTTTCTTT.

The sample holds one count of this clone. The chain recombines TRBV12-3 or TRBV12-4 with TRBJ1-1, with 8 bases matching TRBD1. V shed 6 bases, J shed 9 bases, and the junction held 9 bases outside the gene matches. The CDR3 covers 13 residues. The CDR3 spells CASRHGTGVQAFF. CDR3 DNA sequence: TGTGCCAGCAGACACGGGACAGGCGTACAAGCTTTCTTT.

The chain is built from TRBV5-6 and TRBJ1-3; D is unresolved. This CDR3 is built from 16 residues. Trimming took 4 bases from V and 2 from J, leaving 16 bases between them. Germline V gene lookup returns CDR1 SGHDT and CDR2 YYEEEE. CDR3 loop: CASSLVEQVPGNTIYF. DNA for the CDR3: TGTGCCAGCAGCCTCGTAGAGCAAGTTCCTGGAAACACCATATATTTT. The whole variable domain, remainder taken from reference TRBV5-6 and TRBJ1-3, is DAGVTQSPTHLIKTRGQQVTLRCSPKSGHDTVSWYQQALGQGPQFIFQYYEEEERQRGNFPDRFSGHQFPNYSSELNVNALLLGDSALYLCASSLVEQVPGNTIYFGEGSWLTVV.

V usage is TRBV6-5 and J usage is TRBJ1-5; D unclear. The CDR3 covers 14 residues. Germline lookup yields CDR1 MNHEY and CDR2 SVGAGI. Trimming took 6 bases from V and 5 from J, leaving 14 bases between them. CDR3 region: CASSPALGYQPQHF. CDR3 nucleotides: TGTGCCAGCAGCCCGGCGTTGGGCTATCAGCCCCAGCATTTT.

The CDR3, as DNA: TGCGCCAGCTGGAGGGACCCGAACACCGGGGAGCTGTTTTTT. Translated, it gives CASWRDPNTGELFF. V gene TRBV10-2 combines with J gene TRBJ2-2, with a tentative D call TRBD2 (6 bases). Trimming took 8 bases from V and 0 from J, leaving 10 bases between them. This CDR3 is 14 amino acids long. Germline V gives CDR1 WSHSY, CDR2 SAAADI.

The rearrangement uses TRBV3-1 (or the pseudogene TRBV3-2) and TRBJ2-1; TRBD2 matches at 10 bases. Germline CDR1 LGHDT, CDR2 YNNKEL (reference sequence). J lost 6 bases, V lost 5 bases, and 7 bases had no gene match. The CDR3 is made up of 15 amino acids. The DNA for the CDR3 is TGTGCCAGCAGCACCTCAGCGGGAGGGGGCAATGAGCAGTTCTTC. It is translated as CASSTSAGGGNEQFF.

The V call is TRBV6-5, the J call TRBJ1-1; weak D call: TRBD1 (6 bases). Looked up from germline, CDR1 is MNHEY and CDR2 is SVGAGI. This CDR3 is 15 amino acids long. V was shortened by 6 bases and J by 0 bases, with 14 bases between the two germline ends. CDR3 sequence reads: CASRVTGPMNTEAFF. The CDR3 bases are TGTGCCAGCAGGGTTACAGGGCCAATGAACACTGAAGCTTTCTTT.

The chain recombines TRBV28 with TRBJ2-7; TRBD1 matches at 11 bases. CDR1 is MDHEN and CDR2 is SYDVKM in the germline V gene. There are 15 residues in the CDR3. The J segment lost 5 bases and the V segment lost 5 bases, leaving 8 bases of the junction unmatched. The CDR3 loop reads CASSGIGQGAHEQYF. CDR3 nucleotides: TGTGCCAGCAGTGGGATCGGACAGGGGGCCCACGAGCAGTACTTC.